This is a list of T cell receptor beta chains from one sample in a study of cytomegalovirus exposure and HLA in healthy donors. The method was immunoSEQ multiplex PCR; TCRdb's version includes in-frame clones alone and lacks a portion of them. There are roughly 130,000 clones in the sample; about nine tenths occur only once, and about 1.5% lies in the top ten. The sequencing sample was made of PBMCs. Source of these receptors: a man aged 25-45 years in good health and CMV-seronegative. Each CDR3 is given with its conserved first and last residue. The order of the fields is CDR3 protein, CDR3 DNA, J gene, V gene, clone size, D gene. The D gene is left open where the match is weak. Size tells how often a clone was seen (once, few, many) or the class of an expanded clone, and some rows leave it out.

CDR3: CASIRQGTNYGYTF
DNA: TGTGCCAGCATACGACAGGGGACTAACTATGGCTACACCTTC
J: TRBJ1-2
V: TRBV6-5
size: NA
D: TRBD1

CDR3: CAWSESRPEQFF
DNA: TGTGCCTGGAGTGAAAGCCGCCCTGAGCAGTTCTTC
J: TRBJ2-1
V: TRBV30
size: NA
D: NA

CDR3: CASSSGQGDTEAFF
DNA: TGTGCCAGCAGCTCGGGACAGGGGGACACTGAAGCTTTCTTT
J: TRBJ1-1
V: TRBV7-9
size: NA
D: TRBD1

CDR3: CASSLGLGLGNTIYF
DNA: TGTGCCAGCAGCTTAGGTCTAGGTCTTGGAAACACCATATATTTT
J: TRBJ1-3
V: TRBV13
size: NA
D: NA

CDR3: CASTVWSTAPGYGYTF
DNA: TGTGCCAGCACCGTATGGTCGACCGCCCCGGGGTATGGCTACACCTTC
J: TRBJ1-2
V: TRBV5-6
size: NA
D: NA

CDR3: CASSYQAGYGANVLTF
DNA: TGCGCCAGCAGCTACCAAGCGGGTTATGGGGCCAACGTCCTGACTTTC
J: TRBJ2-6
V: TRBV5-1
size: NA
D: NA

CDR3: CASSLMGQGAKNIQYF
DNA: TGTGCCAGCAGCTTAATGGGACAAGGGGCCAAAAACATTCAGTACTTC
J: TRBJ2-4
V: TRBV7-2
size: NA
D: NA

CDR3: CASSPDGGSPLHF
DNA: TGTGCCAGCAGCCCTGACGGGGGTTCACCCCTCCACTTT
J: TRBJ1-6
V: TRBV11-2
size: NA
D: NA

CDR3: CASSPRRDRAQYF
DNA: TGTGCCAGCAGCCCGCGCCGGGACAGGGCCCAGTACTTC
J: TRBJ2-7
V: TRBV6-5
size: NA
D: TRBD1

CDR3: CASSLRGGESYEQYF
DNA: TGTGCCAGCAGCCTTAGAGGAGGGGAATCCTACGAGCAGTACTTC
J: TRBJ2-7
V: TRBV11-2
size: NA
D: NA

CDR3: CASSLPDRGGGYTF
DNA: TGTGCCAGCAGCTTACCGGACAGGGGTGGTGGCTACACCTTC
J: TRBJ1-2
V: TRBV7-9
size: NA
D: TRBD1

CDR3: CSVEDPGGVATYNEQFF
DNA: TGCAGCGTTGAAGATCCGGGGGGAGTTGCTACCTACAATGAGCAGTTCTTC
J: TRBJ2-1
V: TRBV29-1
size: NA
D: TRBD2

CDR3: CASSPGQGKNIQYF
DNA: TGTGCCAGCAGCCCCGGACAGGGAAAAAACATTCAGTACTTC
J: TRBJ2-4
V: TRBV6-5
size: NA
D: TRBD1

CDR3: CASSQDRDRTPLHF
DNA: TGCGCCAGCAGCCAAGATCGGGATCGGACACCCCTCCACTTT
J: TRBJ1-6
V: TRBV4-1
size: NA
D: NA

CDR3: CASSPWTGNNEQFF
DNA: TGTGCCAGCAGTCCCTGGACTGGGAACAATGAGCAGTTCTTC
J: TRBJ2-1
V: TRBV5-4
size: NA
D: NA

CDR3: CASSLSGQGANNQPQHF
DNA: TGTGCCAGCAGTTTATCGGGTCAGGGGGCGAACAATCAGCCCCAGCATTTT
J: TRBJ1-5
V: TRBV27
size: NA
D: TRBD1

CDR3: CASSLQGGEQYF
DNA: TGCGCCAGCAGCCTCCAGGGTGGCGAGCAGTACTTC
J: TRBJ2-7
V: TRBV5-1
size: NA
D: NA

CDR3: CASSLAGTSGRQDTQYF
DNA: TGTGCCAGCAGCTTGGCCGGGACTAGCGGGAGGCAAGATACGCAGTATTTT
J: TRBJ2-3
V: TRBV5-4
size: NA
D: TRBD2

CDR3: CASSLGEVPLGETQYF
DNA: TGCGCCAGCAGCTTGGGGGAGGTTCCCCTGGGAGAGACCCAGTACTTC
J: TRBJ2-5
V: TRBV5-1
size: NA
D: NA

CDR3: CAWSVRSQETQYF
DNA: TGTGCCTGGAGTGTACGGAGTCAAGAGACCCAGTACTTC
J: TRBJ2-5
V: TRBV30
size: NA
D: NA

CDR3: CASSLYSGGYTF
DNA: TGTGCCAGCAGCTTATATTCAGGCGGCTACACCTTC
J: TRBJ1-2
V: TRBV7-2
size: NA
D: NA

CDR3: CATSLTVLYEQYF
DNA: TGTGCCACCAGCTTGACAGTCCTCTACGAGCAGTACTTC
J: TRBJ2-7
V: TRBV15
size: NA
D: NA

CDR3: CASSPGTRTSEQYF
DNA: TGTGCCAGCAGTCCCGGGACTAGAACGAGTGAGCAGTACTTC
J: TRBJ2-7
V: TRBV6-6
size: once
D: TRBD2

CDR3: CASSLNLVGGGKDTQYF
DNA: TGTGCCAGCAGCTTAAATCTAGTAGGGGGTGGTAAAGATACGCAGTATTTT
J: TRBJ2-3
V: TRBV7-3
size: once
D: NA

CDR3: CASSQPTGGKGNTGELFF
DNA: TGCGCCAGCAGCCAACCGACAGGGGGTAAAGGGAACACCGGGGAGCTGTTTTTT
J: TRBJ2-2
V: TRBV4-1
size: NA
D: TRBD1

CDR3: CASSSSGRAEETQYF
DNA: TGTGCCAGCAGTTCTAGCGGGAGGGCCGAGGAGACCCAGTACTTC
J: TRBJ2-5
V: TRBV7-3
size: once
D: TRBD2

CDR3: CASSPTGREGTDTQYF
DNA: TGTGCCAGCAGCCCCACCGGGCGGGAGGGAACAGATACGCAGTATTTT
J: TRBJ2-3
V: TRBV13
size: NA
D: TRBD2

CDR3: CASSLDSYEQYF
DNA: TGTGCCAGCTCACTCGACAGCTACGAGCAGTACTTC
J: TRBJ2-7
V: TRBV18
size: NA
D: NA

CDR3: CASSQVSLYTEAFF
DNA: TGCGCCAGCAGCCAAGTTAGCCTCTACACTGAAGCTTTCTTT
J: TRBJ1-1
V: TRBV4-1
size: NA
D: NA